Listed below are T cell receptor beta chains from one sample, sequenced in a study of blood T cell repertoires in COVID-19. Clones were sequenced by immunoSEQ multiplex PCR, and TCRdb holds only the in-frame ones, with some missing. Of some 300,000 clones detected, roughly nine tenths appear once; the ten largest clones hold around 4.2%. Sequenced sample: PBMCs or T cells enriched from blood (not recorded which). These receptors all stem from a woman aged 25 to 45 who had been exposed to COVID-19. The CDR3 runs from the conserved cysteine through the conserved F or W. D genes are given only for firm matches. Rows may omit the clone size; those that give it use once, few, many or a size class.

-	-	TRBV6-5	TRBJ1-4	CASSNGGDDEKLFF	TGTGCCAGCAGCAATGGCGGGGATGATGAAAAACTGTTTTTT
-	TRBD1	TRBV5-4	TRBJ1-1	CASSVTGDDTEAFF	TGTGCCAGCAGCGTAACAGGGGATGACACTGAAGCTTTCTTT
once	-	TRBV3-1/TRBV3-2	TRBJ2-2	CASSQEYLTGSGELFF	TGTGCCAGCAGCCAAGAGTACCTTACAGGGTCCGGGGAGCTGTTTTTT
-	-	TRBV5-1	TRBJ2-7	CASSLAMDFPSSYEQYF	TGCGCCAGCAGCTTGGCAATGGACTTCCCCAGCTCCTACGAGCAGTACTTC
few	-	TRBV4-3	TRBJ1-1	CASSPLEGSDTEAFF	TGCGCCAGCAGCCCCTTGGAGGGGTCGGACACTGAAGCTTTCTTT
-	-	TRBV7-2	TRBJ2-1	CASSTRIYNEQFF	TGTGCCAGCAGCACGCGGATTTACAATGAGCAGTTCTTC
-	-	TRBV4-3	TRBJ1-2	CASSQVNREINYGYTF	TGCGCCAGCAGCCAAGTCAACAGGGAGATTAACTATGGCTACACCTTC
-	-	TRBV10-3	TRBJ1-2	CAISEVRGSGYTF	TGTGCCATCAGTGAAGTCAGGGGTTCTGGCTACACCTTC
once	-	TRBV21-1	TRBJ2-5	CASSGRGETQYF	TGTGCCAGCAGCGGACGGGGGGAGACCCAGTACTTC
few	-	TRBV19	TRBJ1-2	CASSIDLASYGYTF	TGTGCCAGTAGTATAGATCTGGCATCCTATGGCTACACCTTC
once	TRBD1	TRBV6-5	TRBJ2-7	CASGAGTGTYEQYF	TGTGCCAGCGGGGCCGGGACAGGGACCTACGAGCAGTACTTC
-	-	TRBV30	TRBJ2-1	CASAGLSSYNEQFF	TGTGCCTCTGCGGGCCTCAGCTCCTACAATGAGCAGTTCTTC
-	-	TRBV7-9	TRBJ1-3	CASSLISFGRISGNTIYF	TGTGCCAGCAGCTTAATCTCGTTTGGGAGGATCTCTGGAAACACCATATATTTT
-	-	TRBV5-1	TRBJ1-3	CASSLPSGTGNTIYF	TGCGCCAGCAGCTTGCCTTCGGGGACTGGAAACACCATATATTTT
-	-	TRBV10-3	TRBJ1-3	CAISGLGGGSGNTIYF	TGTGCCATCAGTGGGCTCGGGGGAGGCTCCGGAAACACCATATATTTT
few	-	TRBV6-5	TRBJ2-3	CASSYSLRQLTDTQYF	TGTGCCAGCAGTTACTCGCTGCGACAGCTCACAGATACGCAGTATTTT
few	-	TRBV5-1	TRBJ2-7	CASSSRQGDYEQYF	TGCGCCAGCAGCTCGCGTCAAGGGGACTACGAGCAGTACTTC
-	-	TRBV30	TRBJ2-3	CAWISTVLTSTDTQYF	TGTGCCTGGATTTCGACGGTTTTGACTAGCACAGATACGCAGTATTTT
-	-	TRBV18	TRBJ2-1	CASSPPSPAGYNEQFF	TGTGCCAGCTCACCCCCATCGCCGGCGGGCTACAATGAGCAGTTCTTC
-	TRBD1	TRBV6-1	TRBJ2-7	CASSEVNRGNEQYF	TGTGCCAGCAGTGAAGTGAACAGGGGAAACGAGCAGTACTTC
-	-	TRBV15	TRBJ1-2	CATSRVLARVGGYTF	TGTGCCACCAGCAGAGTCTTGGCCCGGGTAGGAGGCTACACCTTC
-	-	TRBV5-4	TRBJ1-3	CASSGGEYISGNTIYF	TGTGCCAGCAGCGGGGGGGAATACATCTCTGGAAACACCATATATTTT
-	-	TRBV12-5	TRBJ2-6	CASGLGHSGANVLTF	TGTGCTAGTGGTTTGGGACACTCTGGGGCCAACGTCCTGACTTTC